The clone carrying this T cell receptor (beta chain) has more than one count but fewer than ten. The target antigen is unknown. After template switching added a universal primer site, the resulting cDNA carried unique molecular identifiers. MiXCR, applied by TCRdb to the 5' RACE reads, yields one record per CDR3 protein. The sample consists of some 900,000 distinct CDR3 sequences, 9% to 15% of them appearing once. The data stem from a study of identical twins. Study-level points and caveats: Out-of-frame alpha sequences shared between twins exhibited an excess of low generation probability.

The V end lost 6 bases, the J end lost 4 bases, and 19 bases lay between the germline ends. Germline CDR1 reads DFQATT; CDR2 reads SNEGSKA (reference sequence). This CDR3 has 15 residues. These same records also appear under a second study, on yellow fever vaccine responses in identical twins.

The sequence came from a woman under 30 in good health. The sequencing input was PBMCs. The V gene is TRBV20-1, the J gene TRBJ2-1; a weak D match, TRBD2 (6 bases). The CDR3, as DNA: TGCAGTGCCCCGCGGGGTAGCGTCAATTACAATGAGCAGTTCTTC. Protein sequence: CSAPRGSVNYNEQFF.